The 16 T cell receptor beta chains in this list originate from one sample, sequenced in a study of shared clonotypes between healthy human individuals (dated by TCRdb to the early 2020s). Library creation used the immunoSEQ multiplex PCR assay. TCRdb re-hosts the immuneACCESS table, in-frame sequences only. Its copies lack some clones; in the studies checked, an unresolved V gene accounts for under half of them, and the cause for the rest is not known. The sample yields around 2.5 million clones; roughly 93% were counted once. The ten largest clones capture 0.36% of the sample. Source material: naive CD4+ T cells from PBMCs. The cell subset or site label corresponds to: CD45RA+ positively selected. These receptors came from a man between 18 and 29 years old in good health. Some clones in this sample may be carry-over from other donors' samples.

The chain recombines TRBV15 with TRBJ2-3; D remains ambiguous. V lost 1 base and J 4 bases, leaving 15 bases between the germline ends. CDR3 length: 16 residues. Germline CDR1 LNHNV, CDR2 YYDKDF (reference sequence). This chain's CDR3 is CATSRGAPGNPDTQYF. CDR3 coding DNA: TGTGCCACCAGCAGAGGGGCCCCCGGTAACCCAGATACGCAGTATTTT.

The chain joins TRBV30 to TRBJ2-7; 8 bases map to TRBD2. CDR1 is GTSNPN and CDR2 is SVGIG in the germline V gene (reference sequence). V trimming: 2 bases; J trimming: 3 bases; junction bases outside the gene matches: 12. The CDR3 extends over 16 amino acids. The CDR3 region is CAWSSNPRGRIYEQYF. DNA of the CDR3: TGTGCCTGGAGTTCCAACCCCCGCGGGAGGATCTACGAGCAGTACTTC.

The V call is TRBV7-2, the J call TRBJ2-7; no firm D call. Trimming left V 4 bases short and J 7 bases short, with 11 bases between. The length of the CDR3 is 12 residues. The germline V gene encodes CDR1 SGHTA and CDR2 FQGNSA. CDR3 nucleotides: TGTGCCAGCAGCTCCCAGGTAAGGGAGCAGTACTTC. Protein: CASSSQVREQYF.

Comments on this clone: Other DNA variants within this sample encode the same CDR3. This sequence joins TRBV5-4 and TRBJ1-1; weak D call: TRBD1 (5 bases). Germline values: CDR1 SGHNT, CDR2 YYREEE (reference sequence). This CDR3 has 14 residues. V was pared by 0 bases and J by 1 base, with 7 bases between. The CDR3 bases are TGTGCCAGCAGCTTGGCCCAGGGGAACACTGAAGCTTTCTTT. Translating it yields CASSLAQGNTEAFF.

The chain is built from TRBV7-3 and TRBJ2-7, with D possibly matching TRBD2 (5 bases). Germline CDR1 reads SGHTA; CDR2 reads FQGTGA. The CDR3 has 13 amino acids. V was trimmed by 1 base and J by 6 bases, leaving 10 bases between them. This CDR3 reads CASSLMLGSEQYF. In DNA form, the CDR3 reads TGTGCCAGCAGCTTAATGCTAGGGAGCGAGCAGTACTTC.

Worth noting for this clone: The same CDR3 arises from other DNA sequences in this sample as well. The V gene is TRBV5-1, the J gene TRBJ2-3, with D maybe TRBD2 (6 bases). V lost 4 bases to trimming and J lost 0 bases, with 9 bases between them. The CDR3 has 14 residues. CDR1 and CDR2 (germline): SGHRS, YFSETQ. The chain's CDR3 is CASSLGGSTDTQYF. In DNA, the CDR3 is TGCGCCAGCAGCCTTGGGGGGAGCACAGATACGCAGTATTTT.

The V call is TRBV27, the J call TRBJ2-1; D is possibly TRBD1 (6 bases). CDR1 and CDR2 from the germline V gene are MNHEY and SMNVEV (reference sequence). Trimming pared 8 bases from V and 10 bases from J, leaving 15 bases between. The CDR3 runs to 12 residues. The CDR3 spells CASQVLGQEQFF. CDR3 coding DNA: TGTGCCAGCCAGGTTTTGGGACAAGAGCAGTTCTTC.

V usage is TRBV28 and J usage is TRBJ2-1; TRBD2 agrees at 11 bases. This CDR3 has 15 residues. V shed 7 bases and J 9 bases; nucleotides not matched to a gene: 11. The V gene's germline CDR1 is MDHEN and CDR2 SYDVKM. The CDR3 bases are TGTGCCAGCACTCAACGGGGGACTAGCGGCTCTGAGCAGTTCTTC. It is translated as CASTQRGTSGSEQFF.

V is TRBV9 and J is TRBJ2-1; TRBD2 might be the D (6 bases). The CDR3 covers 16 residues. Germline V gives CDR1 SGDLS, CDR2 YYNGEE. The ends were cut back, 0 bases at V and 4 bases at J, with 14 bases in the middle. The CDR3, as DNA: TGTGCCAGCAGCGTAGATGGGGGGAGGAATTACAATGAGCAGTTCTTC. Amino acid sequence: CASSVDGGRNYNEQFF.

This clone was seen a few times. The CDR3 DNA is TGTGCCAGTACCAGAGACAGATCCCAGCCCCAGCATTTT. This gives the protein CASTRDRSQPQHF. The chain combines TRBV19 with TRBJ1-5; D is possibly TRBD1 (5 bases). Trimming pared 7 bases from V and 7 bases from J, leaving 14 bases between. Germline V gene sequence: CDR1 LNHDA, CDR2 SQIVND (reference sequence). This CDR3 comprises 13 residues. Filled out from reference TRBV19 and TRBJ1-5, the complete variable domain reads DGGITQSPKYLFRKEGQNVTLSCEQNLNHDAMYWYRQDPGQGLRLIYYSQIVNDFQKGDIAEGYSVSREKKESFPLTVTSAQKNPTAFYLCASTRDRSQPQHFGDGTRLSIL.

This chain uses TRBV4-1 with TRBJ2-5, with 10 bases lining up with TRBD1. Germline V gene sequence: CDR1 MGHRA, CDR2 YSYEKL. Unmatched junction bases numbered 4, after V lost 0 bases and J lost 3 bases. This CDR3 has 16 residues. The CDR3 is CASSQEGQGWKETQYF. As DNA, the CDR3 is TGCGCCAGCAGCCAAGAGGGACAGGGGTGGAAAGAGACCCAGTACTTC.

The chain is built from TRBV11-2 and TRBJ2-7, with 13 bases that match TRBD2. The J segment lost 7 bases and the V segment lost 5 bases, leaving 5 bases of the junction unmatched. Germline V gives CDR1 SGHAT, CDR2 FQNNGV. The CDR3 is 14 amino acids. The CDR3 is CASSRTGLAGEQYF. DNA of the CDR3: TGTGCCAGCAGCCGTACGGGACTAGCGGGAGAGCAGTACTTC.

This rearrangement joins TRBV6-6 to TRBJ2-7; TRBD1 might be the D (5 bases). The germline V and J ends were trimmed by 0 bases and 2 bases, with 11 bases remaining between them. The CDR3 runs to 15 residues. CDR1 and CDR2 (germline): MNHNY, SVGAGI (reference sequence). The CDR3 nucleotides are TGTGCCAGCAGTTACTCGACAGCCTCGGCCTACGAGCAGTACTTC. Protein sequence: CASSYSTASAYEQYF.

The chain combines TRBV5-1 with TRBJ2-5, with 7 positions matching TRBD2. V lost 4 bases and J lost 3; bases outside the gene matches: 9. Germline CDR1 SGHRS, CDR2 YFSETQ. The CDR3 runs to 15 residues. CDR3 DNA: TGCGCCAGCAGCGCCGGACTAGTGGAAGAAGAGACCCAGTACTTC. It codes for CASSAGLVEEETQYF.

The chain recombines TRBV6-6 with TRBJ1-6; 9 bases align to TRBD1. The germline gives CDR1 MNHNY, CDR2 SVGAGI (reference sequence). The J segment lost 7 bases and the V segment lost 7 bases, leaving 2 bases of the junction unmatched. The CDR3 sequence is 13 residues long. The CDR3 DNA sequence: TGTGCCAGCAACGACAGGGGGAATTCACCCCTCCACTTT. This codes for CASNDRGNSPLHF.

V gene TRBV6-4 combines with J gene TRBJ1-1; no firm D call. This CDR3 is built from 17 residues. Germline V gene data show CDR1 as MRHNA and CDR2 as SNTAGT. Between the trimmed V and J ends, which lost 2 bases and 6 bases, there was a span of 22 bases. The CDR3 bases are TGTGCCAGCAGTGACGTTCGGCAGGTCCTTAATTTGGCTGAAGCTTTCTTT. Translation gives CASSDVRQVLNLAEAFF.